What follows are 4 T cell receptor beta chains derived from one specimen sequenced in a study of identical twins. TCRdb ran MiXCR on the 5' RACE reads and lists one entry per CDR3 protein. The table lists 1.5 million to 2 million distinct CDR3 sequences, under 35% of them singletons. Sequencing was carried out using cord blood. These receptors were collected from a newborn girl in good health.

V usage is TRBV5-1 and J usage is TRBJ1-1; D is unresolved. The germline V gene encodes CDR1 SGHRS and CDR2 YFSETQ. This CDR3 spans 16 amino acids. Trimming removed 4 bases at V and 2 bases at J, with 18 bases between. CDR3: CASSPRGGSANTEAFF. The CDR3 DNA sequence: TGCGCCAGCAGCCCCCGTGGCGGGTCAGCTAACACTGAAGCTTTCTTT. Full variable domain (remainder filled in from reference TRBV5-1 and TRBJ1-1): KAGVTQTPRYLIKTRGQQVTLSCSPISGHRSVSWYQQTPGQGLQFLFEYFSETQRNKGNFPGRFSGRQFSNSRSEMNVSTLELGDSALYLCASSPRGGSANTEAFFGQGTRLTVV.

The chain has TRBV6-5 and TRBJ2-3; D may be TRBD2 (6 bases). Trimming took off 7 bases at V and 2 bases at J, with 19 bases between the two ends. Germline values: CDR1 MNHEY, CDR2 SVGAGI. CDR3 size: 16 residues. The CDR3 nucleotides are TGTGCCAGCAACAAACGAGGTAGCGGACCCACAGATACGCAGTATTTT. This encodes CASNKRGSGPTDTQYF.

In its sample, this clonotype was seen a few times. This sequence joins TRBV20-1 and TRBJ2-4, with TRBD1 matching over 8 bases. V was clipped by 6 bases and J by 2 bases; unmatched bases: 3. The germline CDR1 and CDR2 sequences are DFQATT and SNEGSKA (reference sequence). This CDR3 spans 13 amino acids. The CDR3 nucleotides read TGCAGTGCCCAGGGGGCGACCAAAAACATTCAGTACTTC. Residues: CSAQGATKNIQYF.

This rearrangement joins TRBV6-5 to TRBJ2-5; 8 positions match TRBD2. The CDR3 is 14 amino acids. Per germline, CDR1 MNHEY and CDR2 SVGAGI. V trimming: 7 bases; J trimming: 11 bases; junction bases outside the gene matches: 15. The CDR3 loop reads CASNNPGTSNEQYF. In DNA form, the CDR3 reads TGTGCCAGCAACAATCCCGGGACTAGTAATGAGCAGTACTTC.